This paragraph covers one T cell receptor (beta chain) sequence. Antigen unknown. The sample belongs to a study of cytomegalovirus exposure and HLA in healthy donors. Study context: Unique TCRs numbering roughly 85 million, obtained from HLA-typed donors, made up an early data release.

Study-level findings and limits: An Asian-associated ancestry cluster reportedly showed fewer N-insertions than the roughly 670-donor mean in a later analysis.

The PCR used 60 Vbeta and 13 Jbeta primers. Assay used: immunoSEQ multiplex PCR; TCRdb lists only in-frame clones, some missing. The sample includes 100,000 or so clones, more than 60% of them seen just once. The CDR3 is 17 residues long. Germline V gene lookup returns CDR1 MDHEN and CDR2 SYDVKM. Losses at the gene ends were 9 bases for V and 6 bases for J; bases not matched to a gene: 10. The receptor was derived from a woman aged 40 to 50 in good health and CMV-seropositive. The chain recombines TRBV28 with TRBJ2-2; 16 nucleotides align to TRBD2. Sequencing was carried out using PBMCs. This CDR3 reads CASRGLAGGPGAGELFF. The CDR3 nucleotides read TGTGCCAGTAGGGGACTAGCGGGAGGGCCTGGGGCCGGGGAGCTGTTTTTT.